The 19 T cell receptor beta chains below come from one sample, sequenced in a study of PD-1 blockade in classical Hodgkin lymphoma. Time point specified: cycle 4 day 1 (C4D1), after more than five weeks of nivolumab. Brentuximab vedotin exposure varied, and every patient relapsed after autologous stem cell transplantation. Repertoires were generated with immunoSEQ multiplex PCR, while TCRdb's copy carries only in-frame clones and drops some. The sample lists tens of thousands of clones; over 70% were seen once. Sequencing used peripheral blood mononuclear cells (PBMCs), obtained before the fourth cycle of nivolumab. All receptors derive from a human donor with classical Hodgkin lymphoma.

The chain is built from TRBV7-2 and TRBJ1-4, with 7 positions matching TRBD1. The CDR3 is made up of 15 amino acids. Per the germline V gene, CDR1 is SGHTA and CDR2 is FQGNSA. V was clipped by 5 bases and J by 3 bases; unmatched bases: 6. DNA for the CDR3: TGTGCCAGCAGCGCACGACAGGGACCTAATGAAAAACTGTTTTTT. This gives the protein CASSARQGPNEKLFF.

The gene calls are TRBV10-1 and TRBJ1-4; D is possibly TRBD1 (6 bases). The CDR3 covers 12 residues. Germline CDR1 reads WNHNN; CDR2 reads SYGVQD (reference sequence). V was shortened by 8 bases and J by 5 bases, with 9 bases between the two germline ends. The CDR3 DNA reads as TGCGCCAGCCAGGGGCAAAATGAAAAACTGTTTTTT. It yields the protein CASQGQNEKLFF.

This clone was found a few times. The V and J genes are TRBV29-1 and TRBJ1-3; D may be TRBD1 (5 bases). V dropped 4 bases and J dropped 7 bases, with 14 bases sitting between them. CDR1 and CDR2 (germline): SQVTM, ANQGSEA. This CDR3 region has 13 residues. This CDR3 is CSVGEGRPNTIYF. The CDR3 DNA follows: TGCAGCGTTGGGGAGGGACGGCCTAACACCATATATTTT.

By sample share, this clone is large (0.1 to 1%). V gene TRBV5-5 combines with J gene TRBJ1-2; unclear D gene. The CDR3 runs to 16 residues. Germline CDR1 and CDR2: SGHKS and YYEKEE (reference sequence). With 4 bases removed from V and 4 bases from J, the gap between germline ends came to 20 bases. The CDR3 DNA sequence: TGTGCCAGCAGCCCCACAACCGGGAGGAACCTCTATGGCTACACCTTC. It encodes CASSPTTGRNLYGYTF. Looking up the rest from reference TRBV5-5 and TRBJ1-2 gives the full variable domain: DAGVTQSPTHLIKTRGQQVTLRCSPISGHKSVSWYQQVLGQGPQFIFQYYEKEERGRGNFPDRFSARQFPNYSSELNVNALLLGDSALYLCASSPTTGRNLYGYTFGSGTRLTVV.

This chain's CDR3 is CASTLRSGGSSDTQYF. CDR3 in DNA: TGTGCCAGCACCCTCCGGAGCGGGGGGTCGTCAGATACGCAGTATTTT. V is TRBV5-4 and J is TRBJ2-3; 9 nucleotides match TRBD2. The V segment lost 6 bases and the J segment 4 bases; nucleotides outside the gene matches: 12. CDR1 is SGHNT and CDR2 is YYREEE in the germline V gene (reference sequence). The CDR3 is 16 residues long.

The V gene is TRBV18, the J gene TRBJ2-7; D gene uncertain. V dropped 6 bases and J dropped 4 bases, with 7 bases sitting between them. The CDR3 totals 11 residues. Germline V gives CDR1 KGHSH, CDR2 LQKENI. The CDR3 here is CASSSRYEQYF. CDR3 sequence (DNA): TGTGCCAGCTCCTCGAGATACGAGCAGTACTTC.

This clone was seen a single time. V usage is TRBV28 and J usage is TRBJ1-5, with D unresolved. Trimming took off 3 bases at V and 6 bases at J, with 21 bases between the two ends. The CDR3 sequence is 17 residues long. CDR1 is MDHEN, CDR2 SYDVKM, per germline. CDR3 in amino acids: CASSFVRKNGVGQPQHF. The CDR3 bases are TGTGCCAGCAGTTTCGTCAGGAAGAACGGTGTAGGTCAGCCCCAGCATTTT. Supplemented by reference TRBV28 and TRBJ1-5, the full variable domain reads DVKVTQSSRYLVKRTGEKVFLECVQDMDHENMFWYRQDPGLGLRLIYFSYDVKMKEKGDIPEGYSVSREKKERFSLILESASTNQTSMYLCASSFVRKNGVGQPQHFGDGTRLSIL.

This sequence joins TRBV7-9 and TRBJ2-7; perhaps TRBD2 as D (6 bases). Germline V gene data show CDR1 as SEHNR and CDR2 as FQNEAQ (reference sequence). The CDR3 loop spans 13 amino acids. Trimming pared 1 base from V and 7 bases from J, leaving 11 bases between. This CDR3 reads CASSLGRGWEQYF. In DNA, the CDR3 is TGTGCCAGCAGCTTAGGGCGGGGTTGGGAGCAGTACTTC.

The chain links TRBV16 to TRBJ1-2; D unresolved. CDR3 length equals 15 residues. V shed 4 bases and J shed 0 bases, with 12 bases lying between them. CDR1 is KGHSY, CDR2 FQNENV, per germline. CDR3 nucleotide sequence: TGTGCCAGCAGCCTAGATGGCATTACTAACTATGGCTACACCTTC. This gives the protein CASSLDGITNYGYTF.

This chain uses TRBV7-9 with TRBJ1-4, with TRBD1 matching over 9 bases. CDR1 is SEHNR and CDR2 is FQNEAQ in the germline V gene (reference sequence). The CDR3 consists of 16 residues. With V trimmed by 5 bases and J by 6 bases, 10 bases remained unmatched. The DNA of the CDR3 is TGTGCCAGCAGCCCGACCCCGGGACAGGGATATGAAAAACTGTTTTTT. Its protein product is CASSPTPGQGYEKLFF. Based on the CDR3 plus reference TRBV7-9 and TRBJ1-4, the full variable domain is DTGVSQNPRHKITKRGQNVTFRCDPISEHNRLYWYRQTLGQGPEFLTYFQNEAQLEKSRLLSDRFSAERPKGSFSTLEIQRTEQGDSAMYLCASSPTPGQGYEKLFFGSGTQLSVL.

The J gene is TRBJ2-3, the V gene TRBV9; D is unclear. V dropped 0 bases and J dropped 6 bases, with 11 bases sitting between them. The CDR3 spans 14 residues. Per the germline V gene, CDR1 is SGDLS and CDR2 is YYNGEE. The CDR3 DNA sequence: TGTGCCAGCAGCGTAGGGTTGTTGGGCGATACGCAGTATTTT. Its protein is CASSVGLLGDTQYF.

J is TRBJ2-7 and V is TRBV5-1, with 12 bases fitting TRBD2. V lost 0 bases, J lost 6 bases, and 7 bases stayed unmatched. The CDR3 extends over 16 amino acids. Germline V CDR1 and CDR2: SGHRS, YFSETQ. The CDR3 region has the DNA TGCGCCAGCAGCTTGGAGCTAGCGGGGGGGCTAAGCGAGCAGTACTTC. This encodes CASSLELAGGLSEQYF.

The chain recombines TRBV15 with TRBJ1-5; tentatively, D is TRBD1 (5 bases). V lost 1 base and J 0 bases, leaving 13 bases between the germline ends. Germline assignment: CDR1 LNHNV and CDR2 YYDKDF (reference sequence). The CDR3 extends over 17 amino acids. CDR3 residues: CATSRGPRAYSNQPQHF. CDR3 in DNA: TGTGCCACCAGCAGAGGGCCCAGGGCGTATAGCAATCAGCCCCAGCATTTT.

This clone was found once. The CDR3 coding sequence is TGTGCCAGTAGTAGCGGCTACGAGCAGTACTTC. Amino acid sequence: CASSSGYEQYF. The genes are TRBV19 and TRBJ2-7; D call uncertain. The CDR3 runs to 11 residues. In germline, CDR1 is LNHDA, CDR2 SQIVND (reference sequence). V was cut by 4 bases and J by 3 bases, with 4 bases left in between. Full variable domain (outside the CDR3, taken from reference TRBV19 and TRBJ2-7): DGGITQSPKYLFRKEGQNVTLSCEQNLNHDAMYWYRQDPGQGLRLIYYSQIVNDFQKGDIAEGYSVSREKKESFPLTVTSAQKNPTAFYLCASSSGYEQYFGPGTRLTVT.

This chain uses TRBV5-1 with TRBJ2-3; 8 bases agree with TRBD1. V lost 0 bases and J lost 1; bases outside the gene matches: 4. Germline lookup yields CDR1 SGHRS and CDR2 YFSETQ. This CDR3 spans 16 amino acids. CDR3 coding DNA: TGCGCCAGCAGCTTGGAACCGACAGGGGGCACAGATACGCAGTATTTT. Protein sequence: CASSLEPTGGTDTQYF.

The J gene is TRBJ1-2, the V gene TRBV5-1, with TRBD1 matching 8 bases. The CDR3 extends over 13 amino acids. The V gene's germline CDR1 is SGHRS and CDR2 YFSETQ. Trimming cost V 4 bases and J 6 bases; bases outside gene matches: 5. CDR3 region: CASSLRGQDGYTF. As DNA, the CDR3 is TGCGCCAGCAGCCTCAGGGGGCAAGATGGCTACACCTTC.

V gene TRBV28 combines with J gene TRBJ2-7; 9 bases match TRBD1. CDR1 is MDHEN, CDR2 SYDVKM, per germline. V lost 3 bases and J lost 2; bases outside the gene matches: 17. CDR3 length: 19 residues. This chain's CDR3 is CASSFFPGQGIGNPYEQYF. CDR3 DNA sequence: TGTGCCAGCAGTTTCTTTCCGGGACAGGGAATCGGTAATCCCTACGAGCAGTACTTC.

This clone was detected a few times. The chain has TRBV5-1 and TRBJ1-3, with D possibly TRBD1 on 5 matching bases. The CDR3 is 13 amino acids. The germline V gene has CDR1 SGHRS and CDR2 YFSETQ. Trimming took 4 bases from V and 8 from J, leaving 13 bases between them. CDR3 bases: TGCGCCAGCAGCCCGGACAAAATGGACACCATATATTTT. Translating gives CASSPDKMDTIYF.

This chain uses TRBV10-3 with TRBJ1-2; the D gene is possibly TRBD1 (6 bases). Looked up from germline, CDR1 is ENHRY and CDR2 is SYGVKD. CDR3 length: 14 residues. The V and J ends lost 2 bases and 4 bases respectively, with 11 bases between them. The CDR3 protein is CAISERGQFYGYTF. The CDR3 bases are TGTGCCATCAGTGAGCGCGGACAGTTCTATGGCTACACCTTC.